Each of the 5 T cell receptor beta chains below was sequenced from the same sample in a study of shared clonotypes between healthy human individuals. Positive CCR7 selection of CD45RO-negative cells yielded the naive CD8 cells, and terminally differentiated effector memory CD45RA+ cells were excluded. The table came from immunoSEQ multiplex PCR; TCRdb's copy has only in-frame clones and leaves some out. The table has 650,000 to 800,000 clones, around 92% seen once; the top ten hold approximately 24%. Sequenced input: naive CD8+ T cells sorted from blood. The receptors were sampled from a young man in good health.

Of note for this clone: Other DNA sequences in the sample encode the same CDR3. The J gene is TRBJ2-7, the V gene TRBV7-9; D remains ambiguous. The ends were cut back, 1 base at V and 2 bases at J, with 6 bases in the middle. Looked up from germline, CDR1 is SEHNR and CDR2 is FQNEAQ (reference sequence). The CDR3 spans 13 residues. This chain's CDR3 is CASSLGSAYEQYF. The CDR3 DNA is TGTGCCAGCAGCTTAGGGTCGGCCTACGAGCAGTACTTC.

The chain couples TRBV16 to TRBJ2-1; 7 bases match TRBD1. Germline CDR1 and CDR2: KGHSY and FQNENV. The CDR3 has 14 residues. After removal of 7 bases from V and 4 bases from J, the junction contained 7 bases not matched to a gene. This chain's CDR3 is CASNTGQVYNEQFF. The CDR3 nucleotides are TGTGCCAGCAACACAGGACAGGTTTACAATGAGCAGTTCTTC.

This chain links TRBV11-2 with TRBJ2-2; the match to TRBD2 covers 7 bases. Looked up from germline, CDR1 is SGHAT and CDR2 is FQNNGV. The CDR3 is made up of 17 amino acids. The V and J ends lost 0 bases and 3 bases, in that order; junction bases with no gene match: 7. CDR3 in DNA: TGTGCCAGCAGCTTAGATGTGTGGGACTACGACACCGGGGAGCTGTTTTTT. Amino acid sequence: CASSLDVWDYDTGELFF.

The J gene is TRBJ1-5, the V gene TRBV28, with TRBD1 matching over 9 bases. Trimming removed 3 bases from V and 2 bases from J; junction bases left unmatched: 11. CDR1 and CDR2 (germline): MDHEN, SYDVKM. The CDR3 consists of 18 residues. The CDR3 here is CASSLGDRVLEGNQPQHF. The CDR3, as DNA: TGTGCCAGCAGTTTGGGGGACAGGGTTTTGGAGGGCAATCAGCCCCAGCATTTT. The variable domain in full, with the rest retrieved from reference TRBV28 and TRBJ1-5, is DVKVTQSSRYLVKRTGEKVFLECVQDMDHENMFWYRQDPGLGLRLIYFSYDVKMKEKGDIPEGYSVSREKKERFSLILESASTNQTSMYLCASSLGDRVLEGNQPQHFGDGTRLSIL.

The V and J genes are TRBV29-1 and TRBJ2-7, with D perhaps TRBD2 (6 bases). Germline CDR1 is SQVTM and CDR2 is ANQGSEA. The CDR3 extends over 15 amino acids. The germline V and J ends were trimmed by 5 bases and 3 bases, with 20 bases remaining between them. The DNA of the CDR3 is TGCAGCGTTTTTATTCATGGTGATAGCGGCTACGAGCAGTACTTC. It translates to CSVFIHGDSGYEQYF.